Each of the 8 T cell receptor beta chains below was sequenced from the same sample in a study of blood T cell repertoires in COVID-19. Measured with immunoSEQ multiplex PCR; TCRdb has only the in-frame clones, and not every one. The sample comprises about 240,000 clones, roughly 90% of which are singletons, and around 6.5% rests with the top ten. Sequenced: peripheral blood. The receptors come from a man aged 55 to 70 with acute or convalescent COVID-19.

The CDR3 DNA sequence: TGTGCCAGCAGCGCCCGGGGAGGGGGCGAGCAGTACTTC. As protein: CASSARGGGEQYF. This chain joins TRBV7-3 and TRBJ2-7, with a tentative D call TRBD2 (7 bases). V lost 5 bases and J 6 bases, leaving 14 bases between the germline ends. Per the germline V gene, CDR1 is SGHTA and CDR2 is FQGTGA. This CDR3 spans 13 amino acids.

The chain joins TRBV28 to TRBJ1-2; D not resolved. The CDR3 has 14 residues. Looked up from germline, CDR1 is MDHEN and CDR2 is SYDVKM. V gave up 5 bases and J gave up 3 bases, with 13 bases separating them. The CDR3, as DNA: TGTGCCAGCAGTCCCAGGAGGGTGGACTATGGCTACACCTTC. Protein product: CASSPRRVDYGYTF.

V gene TRBV28 combines with J gene TRBJ2-3, with TRBD2 matching over 8 bases. V was clipped by 2 bases and J by 2 bases; unmatched bases: 9. CDR3 length: 17 amino acids. Looked up from germline, CDR1 is MDHEN and CDR2 is SYDVKM. CDR3 sequence reads: CASSLVGREGLTDTQYF. CDR3 DNA sequence: TGTGCCAGCAGTTTAGTAGGTCGGGAGGGCCTCACAGATACGCAGTATTTT.

The CDR3 protein is CASSSRQGSTEAFF. The CDR3 coding sequence is TGCGCCAGCAGCTCCCGACAGGGGAGCACTGAAGCTTTCTTT. This chain connects TRBV5-1 to TRBJ1-1, with TRBD1 identical over 8 bases. The V gene's germline CDR1 is SGHRS and CDR2 YFSETQ. CDR3 length equals 14 residues. The junction had 5 bases not matched to a gene; V was cut back by 3 bases and J by 4 bases.

This clone showed up just once. This sequence joins TRBV9 and TRBJ2-3, with 10 bases lining up with TRBD2. The length of the CDR3 is 16 residues. Germline-derived CDR1 and CDR2 are SGDLS and YYNGEE. The V segment lost 3 bases and the J segment 2 bases; nucleotides outside the gene matches: 6. CDR3 nucleotide sequence: TGTGCCAGCAGCGCCCACACTAGCGGGAACACAGATACGCAGTATTTT. Amino acids: CASSAHTSGNTDTQYF.

V gene TRBV28 combines with J gene TRBJ1-5, with TRBD1 as a possible D gene (5 bases). Trimming removed 10 bases from V and 5 bases from J, with 15 bases in between. Germline V gives CDR1 MDHEN, CDR2 SYDVKM. The CDR3 is 13 residues long. CDR3 in amino acids: CAMQPGGDQPQHF. The CDR3, as DNA: TGTGCCATGCAGCCGGGGGGAGATCAGCCCCAGCATTTT.

This chain uses TRBV2 with TRBJ2-2, with D possibly matching TRBD2 (6 bases). Per the germline V gene, CDR1 is SNHLY and CDR2 is FYNNEI. Trimming stripped 2 bases from V and 6 bases from J, with 13 bases between. The CDR3 covers 15 residues. The DNA for the CDR3 is TGTGCCAGCAGTGAAACGGGAACTAGCCCCGGGGAGCTGTTTTTT. It translates to CASSETGTSPGELFF.

This clone turned up a few times. The chain combines TRBV30 with TRBJ1-2; the D gene is possibly TRBD1 (5 bases). The CDR3 consists of 14 residues. Trimming removed 3 bases from V and 1 base from J, with 12 bases in between. Germline V gene sequence: CDR1 GTSNPN, CDR2 SVGIG (reference sequence). The CDR3: CAWSPGHFNYGYTF. The DNA for the CDR3 is TGTGCCTGGAGCCCTGGACACTTTAACTATGGCTACACCTTC.